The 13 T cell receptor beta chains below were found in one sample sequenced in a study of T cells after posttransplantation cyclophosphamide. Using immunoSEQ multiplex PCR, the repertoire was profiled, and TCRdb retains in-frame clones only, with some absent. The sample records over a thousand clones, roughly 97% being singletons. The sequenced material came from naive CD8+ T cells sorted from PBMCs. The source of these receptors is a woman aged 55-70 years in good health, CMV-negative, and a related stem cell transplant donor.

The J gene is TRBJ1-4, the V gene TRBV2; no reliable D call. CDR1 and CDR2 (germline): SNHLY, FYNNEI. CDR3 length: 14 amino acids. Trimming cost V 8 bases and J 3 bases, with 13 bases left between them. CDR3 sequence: CASLPLAANEKLFF. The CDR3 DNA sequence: TGTGCCAGCCTCCCTTTGGCGGCTAATGAAAAACTGTTTTTT. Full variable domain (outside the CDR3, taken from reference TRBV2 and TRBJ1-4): EPEVTQTPSHQVTQMGQEVILRCVPISNHLYFYWYRQILGQKVEFLVSFYNNEISEKSEIFDDQFSVERPDGSNFTLKIRSTKLEDSAMYFCASLPLAANEKLFFGSGTQLSVL.

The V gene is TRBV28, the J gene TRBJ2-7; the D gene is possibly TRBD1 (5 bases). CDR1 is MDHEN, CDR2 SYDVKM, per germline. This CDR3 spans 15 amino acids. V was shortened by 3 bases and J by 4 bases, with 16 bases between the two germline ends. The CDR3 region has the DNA TGTGCCAGCAGTTTTCTTCCGGCAGGGCAGTACGAGCAGTACTTC. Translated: CASSFLPAGQYEQYF.

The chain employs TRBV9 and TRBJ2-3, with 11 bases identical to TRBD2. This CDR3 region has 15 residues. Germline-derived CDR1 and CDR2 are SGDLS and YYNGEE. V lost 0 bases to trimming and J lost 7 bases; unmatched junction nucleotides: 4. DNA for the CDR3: TGTGCCAGCAGCGTAGCGACTAGCGGGGCTAATACGCAGTATTTT. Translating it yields CASSVATSGANTQYF.

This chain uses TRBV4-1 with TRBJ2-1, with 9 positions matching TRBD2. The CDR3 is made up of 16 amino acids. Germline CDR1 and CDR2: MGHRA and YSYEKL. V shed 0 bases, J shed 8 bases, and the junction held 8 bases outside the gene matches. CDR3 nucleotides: TGCGCCAGCAGCCAAGAGGGACTAGCTGTGGGGGATGAGCAGTTCTTC. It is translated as CASSQEGLAVGDEQFF.

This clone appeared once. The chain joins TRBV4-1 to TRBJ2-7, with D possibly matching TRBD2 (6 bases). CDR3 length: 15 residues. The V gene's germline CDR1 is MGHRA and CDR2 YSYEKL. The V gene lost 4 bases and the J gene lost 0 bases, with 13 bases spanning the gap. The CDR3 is CASSRGTPSSYEQYF. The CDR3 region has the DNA TGCGCCAGCAGCCGAGGGACTCCTAGCTCCTACGAGCAGTACTTC.

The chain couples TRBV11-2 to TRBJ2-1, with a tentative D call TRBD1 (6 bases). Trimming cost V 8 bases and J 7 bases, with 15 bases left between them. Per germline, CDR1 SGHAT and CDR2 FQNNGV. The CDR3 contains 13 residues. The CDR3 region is CASEQGSGNEQFF. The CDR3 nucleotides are TGTGCCAGCGAGCAGGGGTCTGGTAATGAGCAGTTCTTC.

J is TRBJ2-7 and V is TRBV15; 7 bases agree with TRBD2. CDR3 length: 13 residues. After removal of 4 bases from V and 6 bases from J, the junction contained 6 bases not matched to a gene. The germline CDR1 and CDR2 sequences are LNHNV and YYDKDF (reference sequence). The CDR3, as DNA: TGTGCCACCAGCACCTCCTGGGGGGGCGAGCAGTACGTC. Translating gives CATSTSWGGEQYV.

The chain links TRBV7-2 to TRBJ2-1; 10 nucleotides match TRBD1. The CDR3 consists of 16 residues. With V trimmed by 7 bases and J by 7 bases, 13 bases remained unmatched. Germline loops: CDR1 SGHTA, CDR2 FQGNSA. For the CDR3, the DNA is TGTGCCAGCACCCAGGGACAGGGGAAATCGCGTAATGAGCAGTTCTTC. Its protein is CASTQGQGKSRNEQFF.

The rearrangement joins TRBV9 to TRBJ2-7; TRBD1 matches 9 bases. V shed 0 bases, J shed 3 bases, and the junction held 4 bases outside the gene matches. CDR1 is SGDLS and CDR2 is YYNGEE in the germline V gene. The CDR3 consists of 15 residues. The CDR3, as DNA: TGTGCCAGCAGCGTAGCTGGGACAGGGAGCTACGAGCAGTACTTC. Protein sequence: CASSVAGTGSYEQYF.

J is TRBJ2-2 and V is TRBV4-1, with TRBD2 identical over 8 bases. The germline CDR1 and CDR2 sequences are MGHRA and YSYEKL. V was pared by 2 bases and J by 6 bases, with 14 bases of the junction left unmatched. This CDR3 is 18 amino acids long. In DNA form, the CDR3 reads TGCGCCAGCAGCCAAACCCTGAAAAGCGGGAGTACGTCCGGGGAGCTGTTTTTT. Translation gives CASSQTLKSGSTSGELFF.

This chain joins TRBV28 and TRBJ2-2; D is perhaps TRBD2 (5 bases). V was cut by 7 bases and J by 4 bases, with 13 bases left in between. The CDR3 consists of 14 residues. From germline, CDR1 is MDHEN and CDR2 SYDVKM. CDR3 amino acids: CASTAIAITGELFF. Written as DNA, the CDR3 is TGTGCCAGCACCGCTATAGCGATCACCGGGGAGCTGTTTTTT.

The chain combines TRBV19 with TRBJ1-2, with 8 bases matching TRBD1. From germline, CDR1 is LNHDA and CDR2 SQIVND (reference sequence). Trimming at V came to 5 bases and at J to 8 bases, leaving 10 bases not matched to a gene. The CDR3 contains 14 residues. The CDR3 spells CASSSRDRTLGYTF. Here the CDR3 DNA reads TGTGCCAGTAGTTCAAGGGACAGGACTTTGGGCTACACCTTC.

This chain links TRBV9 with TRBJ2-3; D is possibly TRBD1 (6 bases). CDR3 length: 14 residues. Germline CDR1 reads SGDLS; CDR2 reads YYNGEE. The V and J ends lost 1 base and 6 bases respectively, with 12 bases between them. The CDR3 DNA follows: TGTGCCAGCAGCGTAAGAAACAGGGACGATACGCAGTATTTT. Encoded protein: CASSVRNRDDTQYF.